This TCR beta chain was sequenced in a study of T cell changes during pregnancy in multiple sclerosis. This CDR3 is 14 amino acids long. V shed 5 bases, J shed 6 bases, and the junction held 6 bases outside the gene matches. Germline V gene data show CDR1 as SGHVS and CDR2 as FQNEAQ. Using immunoSEQ multiplex PCR, the repertoire was profiled, and TCRdb retains in-frame clones only, with some absent. The table records over 35,000 clones, approximately 92% of them present only once. This sequence originates from a female donor with multiple sclerosis, enrolled in a pregnancy study. The chain is built from TRBV7-8 and TRBJ2-7, with 11 bases identical to TRBD2. The specimen comprised CD4+ T cells from peripheral blood mononuclear cells, sampled in the third trimester of pregnancy. CDR3 nucleotides: TGTGCCAGCAGCCCTAGCGGGAGGCCGATCGAGCAGTACTTC. Amino acid sequence: CASSPSGRPIEQYF.